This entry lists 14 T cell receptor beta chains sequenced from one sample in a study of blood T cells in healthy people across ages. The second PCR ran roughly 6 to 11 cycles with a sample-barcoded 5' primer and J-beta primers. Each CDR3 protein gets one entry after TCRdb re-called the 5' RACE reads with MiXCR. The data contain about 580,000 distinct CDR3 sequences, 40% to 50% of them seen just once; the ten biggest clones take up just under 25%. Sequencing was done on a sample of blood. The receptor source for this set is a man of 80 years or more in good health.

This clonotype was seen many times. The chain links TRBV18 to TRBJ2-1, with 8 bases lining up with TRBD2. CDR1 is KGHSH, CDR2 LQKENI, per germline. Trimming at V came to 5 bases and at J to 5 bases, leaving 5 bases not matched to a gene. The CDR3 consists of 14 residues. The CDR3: CASSAGGWDNEQFF. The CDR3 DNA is TGTGCCAGCTCAGCGGGAGGCTGGGACAATGAGCAGTTCTTC. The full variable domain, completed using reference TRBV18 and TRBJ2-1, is NAGVMQNPRHLVRRRGQEARLRCSPMKGHSHVYWYRQLPEEGLKFMVYLQKENIIDESGMPKERFSAEFPKEGPSILRIQQVVRGDSAAYFCASSAGGWDNEQFFGPGTRLTVL.

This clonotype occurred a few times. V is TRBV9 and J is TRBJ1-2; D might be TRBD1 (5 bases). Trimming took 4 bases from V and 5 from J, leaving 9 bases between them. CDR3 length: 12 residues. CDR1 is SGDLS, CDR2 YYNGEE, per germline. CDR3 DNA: TGTGCCAGCAGCCCCAGGGATTATGGCTACACCTTC. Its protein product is CASSPRDYGYTF.

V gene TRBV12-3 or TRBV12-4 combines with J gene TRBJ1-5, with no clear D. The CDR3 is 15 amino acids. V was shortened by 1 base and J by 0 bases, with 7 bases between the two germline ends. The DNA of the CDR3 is TGTGCCAGCAGTTTAGACAGTTATAGCAATCAGCCCCAGCATTTT. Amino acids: CASSLDSYSNQPQHF.

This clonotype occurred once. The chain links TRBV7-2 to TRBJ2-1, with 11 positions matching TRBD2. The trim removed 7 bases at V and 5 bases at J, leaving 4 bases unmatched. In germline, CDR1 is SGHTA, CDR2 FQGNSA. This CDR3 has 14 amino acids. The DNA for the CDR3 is TGTGCCAGCACCCGGGGACTAGCGGACAATGAGCAGTTCTTC. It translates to CASTRGLADNEQFF.

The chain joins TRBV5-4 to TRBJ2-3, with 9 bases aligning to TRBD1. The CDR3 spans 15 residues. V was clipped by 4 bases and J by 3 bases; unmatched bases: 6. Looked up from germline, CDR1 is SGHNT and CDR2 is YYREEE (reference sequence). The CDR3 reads CASSTDRGWTDTQYF. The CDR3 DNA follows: TGTGCCAGCAGCACAGACAGGGGGTGGACAGATACGCAGTATTTT.

The CDR3 region has the DNA TGTGCCAGCGGAAGCCAGAGGACAGATACGCAGTATTTT. Its protein product is CASGSQRTDTQYF. The V gene is TRBV25-1, the J gene TRBJ2-3; D is ambiguous. Trimming took off 8 bases at V and 3 bases at J, with 12 bases between the two ends. The CDR3 has 13 amino acids. Germline CDR1 is MGHDK and CDR2 is SYGVNS.

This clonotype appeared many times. Here the CDR3 DNA reads TGTGCCAGCAGCTTAGTAGGCGGGACCTCCTACAATGAGCAGTTCTTC. It codes for CASSLVGGTSYNEQFF. This chain joins TRBV11-1 and TRBJ2-1, with a tentative D call TRBD2 (6 bases). CDR1 and CDR2 (germline): SGHAT, FQDESV (reference sequence). V lost 1 base, J lost 0 bases, and 10 bases lay in between. The CDR3 loop spans 16 amino acids.

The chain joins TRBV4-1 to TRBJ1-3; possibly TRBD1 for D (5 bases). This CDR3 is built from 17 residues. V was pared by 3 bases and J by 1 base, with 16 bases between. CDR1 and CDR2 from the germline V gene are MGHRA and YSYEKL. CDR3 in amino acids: CASSHGDARESGNTIYF. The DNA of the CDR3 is TGCGCCAGCAGCCACGGTGATGCCAGGGAGTCTGGAAACACCATATATTTT.

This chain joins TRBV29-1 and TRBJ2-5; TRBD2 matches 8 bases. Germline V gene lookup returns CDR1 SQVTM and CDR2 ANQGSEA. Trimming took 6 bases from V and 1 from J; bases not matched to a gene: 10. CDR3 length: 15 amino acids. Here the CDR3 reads CSVERPTSGQETQYF. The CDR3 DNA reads TGCAGCGTCGAACGGCCAACTAGCGGCCAAGAGACCCAGTACTTC. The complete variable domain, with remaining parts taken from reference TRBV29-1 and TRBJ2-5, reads SAVISQKPSRDICQRGTSLTIQCQVDSQVTMMFWYRQQPGQSLTLIATANQGSEATYESGFVIDKFPISRPNLTFSTLTVSNMSPEDSSIYLCSVERPTSGQETQYFGPGTRLLVL.

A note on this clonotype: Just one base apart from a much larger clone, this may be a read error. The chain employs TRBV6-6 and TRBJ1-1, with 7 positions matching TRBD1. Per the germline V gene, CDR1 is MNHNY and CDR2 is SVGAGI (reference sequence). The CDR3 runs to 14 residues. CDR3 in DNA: TGTACCAGCAGTTACTACCGGACAGGTGCTGAAGCTTTCTTT. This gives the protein CTSSYYRTGAEAFF.

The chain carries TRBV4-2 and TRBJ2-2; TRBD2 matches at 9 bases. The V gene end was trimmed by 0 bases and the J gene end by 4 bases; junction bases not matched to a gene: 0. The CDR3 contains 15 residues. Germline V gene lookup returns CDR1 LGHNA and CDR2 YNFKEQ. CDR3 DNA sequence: TGTGCCAGCAGCCAAGATAGCGGGGGCACCGGGGAGCTGTTTTTT. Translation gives CASSQDSGGTGELFF.

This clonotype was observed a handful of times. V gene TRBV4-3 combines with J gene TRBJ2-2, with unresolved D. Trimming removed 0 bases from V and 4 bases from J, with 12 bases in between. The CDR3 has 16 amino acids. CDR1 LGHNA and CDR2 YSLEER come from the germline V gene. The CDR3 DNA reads TGCGCCAGCAGCCAAGAGCTGGGTACGCGCACCGGGGAGCTGTTTTTT. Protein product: CASSQELGTRTGELFF.

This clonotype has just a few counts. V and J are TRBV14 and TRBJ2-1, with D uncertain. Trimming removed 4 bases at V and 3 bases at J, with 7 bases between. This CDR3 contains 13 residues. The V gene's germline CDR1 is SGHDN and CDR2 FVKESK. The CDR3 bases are TGTGCCAGCAGCCGCCAAGTCTACAATGAGCAGTTCTTC. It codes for CASSRQVYNEQFF.

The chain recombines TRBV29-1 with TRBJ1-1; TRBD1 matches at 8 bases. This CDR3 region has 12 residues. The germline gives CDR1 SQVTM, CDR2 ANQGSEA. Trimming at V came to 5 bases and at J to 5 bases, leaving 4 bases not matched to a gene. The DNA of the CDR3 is TGCAGCGTTACAGGGGGTGGGACTGAAGCTTTCTTT. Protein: CSVTGGGTEAFF.